This paragraph covers one T cell receptor beta chain sequence. Its antigen remains unidentified. The record originates from a study of blood T cells in healthy people across ages. PCR was performed a second time for roughly 6 to 12 cycles using a sample-barcoded 5' primer and a J-beta primer mix. Each CDR3 protein gets one entry after TCRdb re-called the 5' RACE reads with MiXCR. The sample consists of fewer than 1,200,000 distinct CDR3 sequences, about 25% of them appearing once. CDR3 length equals 15 residues. In germline, CDR1 is SEHNR, CDR2 FQNEAQ (reference sequence). V dropped 5 bases and J dropped 0 bases, with 13 bases sitting between them. Whole-study results and caveats: Higher naive T cell percentage went strongly together with higher TCR beta diversity.

Separately, the same data were catalogued under a study of T cells of mothers and their children. From that second work: The people who donated were a few healthy Caucasian mothers and their six children. Per child, some 3 million TCR beta CDR3 reads were obtained, against over 9.5 million per mother. For related and unrelated pairs alike, thymic selection shapes TCR recombination output similarly.

The sequence came from a girl aged 2 to 9 in good health. Sequenced sample: blood. V is TRBV7-9 and J is TRBJ2-5; D may correspond to TRBD1 or TRBD2 (5 bases each). This chain's CDR3 is CASSRDGRYQETQYF. The CDR3 coding sequence is TGTGCCAGCAGCCGGGACGGTCGGTACCAAGAGACCCAGTACTTC.